A selection of T cell receptor beta chains follows, all from one sample in a study of shared clonotypes between healthy human individuals. TCRdb's copy holds only in-frame clones and misses some; the assay was immunoSEQ multiplex PCR. Of 750,000 to 1,000,000 clones listed, 85% to 95% are singletons. Sample: naive CD8+ T cells sorted from blood. The receptors stem from a man aged 30-40 years in good health. The CDR3 runs from the conserved cysteine through the conserved F or W. Fields, in order: CDR3 length, J gene, V gene, clone size, D gene, CDR3 DNA, CDR3 protein. A D gene is named only where the DNA matches it firmly. A row's size may be missing; if present it is once, few, many or a size class.

14,TRBJ2-5,TRBV13,.,.,TGTGCCAGCAGCTCAGACAGCCACCAAGAGACCCAGTACTTC,CASSSDSHQETQYF
11,TRBJ2-7,TRBV6-1,.,.,TGTGCCAGCGCAGGGGCGGGGGAGCAGTACTTC,CASAGAGEQYF
16,TRBJ2-7,TRBV28,.,TRBD1,TGTGCCAGCAGTTTTCTCCGGGACAGGGGGCTTCGGGAGCAGTACTTC,CASSFLRDRGLREQYF
18,TRBJ2-1,TRBV7-2,.,TRBD2,TGTGCCAGCAGCTCCAGTGGACTAGCGGTCGACTCCTACAATGAGCAGTTCTTC,CASSSSGLAVDSYNEQFF
17,TRBJ1-5,TRBV28,.,TRBD1,TGTGCCAGCACGATTCAGACAGGGTGGGAGCAGGGTCAGCCCCAGCATTTT,CASTIQTGWEQGQPQHF
13,TRBJ1-2,TRBV6-5,.,TRBD1,TGTGCCAGCAGACCCGGGACAGACCCTGGCTACACCTTC,CASRPGTDPGYTF
14,TRBJ1-4,TRBV4-1,.,.,TGCGCCAGCAGCCAAGCCCGGTTGGAAGAAAAACTGTTTTTT,CASSQARLEEKLFF
15,TRBJ1-1,TRBV19,.,.,TGTGCCAGTAGTATAGATTTGCAGGCCAACACTGAAGCTTTCTTT,CASSIDLQANTEAFF
12,TRBJ2-3,TRBV7-3,.,.,TGTGCCAGCAGCTTCAACTCAGATACGCAGTATTTT,CASSFNSDTQYF
17,TRBJ1-4,TRBV5-6,.,.,TGTGCCAGCAGCTTGGGGACACTCGGAGCAACTAATGAAAAACTGTTTTTT,CASSLGTLGATNEKLFF
14,TRBJ2-1,TRBV27,.,TRBD2,TGTGCCAGCCGACTAGCGGGAGACCTCAATGAGCAGTTCTTC,CASRLAGDLNEQFF
14,TRBJ1-1,TRBV6-5,.,.,TGTGCCAGCAGTTACCAGGGAGGTGGTACTGAAGCTTTCTTT,CASSYQGGGTEAFF
16,TRBJ2-1,TRBV11-2,.,TRBD2,TGTGCCAGCAGCTGGGGACTAGCAGTGCCTGACAATGAGCAGTTCTTC,CASSWGLAVPDNEQFF
14,TRBJ2-7,TRBV28,few,TRBD2,TGTGCCAGCAGTTTAGCAGCGGGAGTCCACGAGCAGTACTTC,CASSLAAGVHEQYF
16,TRBJ2-2,TRBV5-1,.,TRBD2,TGCGCCAGCAGCCTGACTAGCGGGAGGGCCCCTCGGGAGCTGTTTTTT,CASSLTSGRAPRELFF
15,TRBJ2-3,TRBV19,once,TRBD1,TGTGCCAGGAAACCGGGACAGCCCAACACAGATACGCAGTATTTT,CARKPGQPNTDTQYF
15,TRBJ2-2,TRBV19,.,.,TGTGCGAGTAACGTCCAGGGGACCCCCACCGGGGAGCTGTTTTTT,CASNVQGTPTGELFF
14,TRBJ2-5,TRBV5-6,once,TRBD1,TGTGCCAGCAGCCGGACAGGGGGCGAGGAGACCCAGTACTTC,CASSRTGGEETQYF
18,TRBJ2-7,TRBV18,.,TRBD2,TGTGCCAGCTCACCACCTACCGAGACTAGCGGGAAAATCGACGAGCAGTACTTC,CASSPPTETSGKIDEQYF
15,TRBJ2-1,TRBV7-9,.,TRBD1,TGTGCCAGCAGCCGACAGGGGGCGGTATACAATGAGCAGTTCTTC,CASSRQGAVYNEQFF
15,TRBJ2-6,TRBV5-4,.,TRBD1,TGTGCCAGCACTCCGGGACAGGGAGGGGCCAACGTCCTGACTTTC,CASTPGQGGANVLTF
14,TRBJ1-1,TRBV4-1,.,.,TGCGCCAGCACTAACCGGGACGGCACCGCGCCAGCTTTCTTT,CASTNRDGTAPAFF
14,TRBJ2-2,TRBV29-1,.,TRBD2,TGCAGCGTGGAAACTAGCGGGAATGACGGGGAGCTGTTTTTT,CSVETSGNDGELFF
19,TRBJ2-3,TRBV10-3,.,.,TGTGCCATCAGTGAGTCGCCCACGCCGGCTTTAACCGGCACAGATACGCAGTATTTT,CAISESPTPALTGTDTQYF
14,TRBJ2-1,TRBV29-1,.,.,TGCAGCGTGGAGGGACCAAGCTCCTACAATGAGCAGTTCTTC,CSVEGPSSYNEQFF
14,TRBJ2-7,TRBV11-2,.,.,TGTGCCAGCAGCTTGTTATCTCAGCGTGACGAGCAGTACTTC,CASSLLSQRDEQYF
13,TRBJ2-7,TRBV11-2,.,.,TGTGCCAGCAGCTTAGAACTAATCTACGAGCAGTACTTC,CASSLELIYEQYF
15,TRBJ1-4,TRBV30,.,TRBD1,TGTGCCTGGAGTGTACGGAGAGGACAGGGCGAAAAACTGTTTTTT,CAWSVRRGQGEKLFF
13,TRBJ2-7,TRBV27,.,.,TGTGCCAGCAGTTTCGTGGGAGGTTACGAGCAGTACTTC,CASSFVGGYEQYF
14,TRBJ2-7,TRBV25-1,.,.,TGTGCCAGCAGTGAATCAGTCGGAACCTACGAGCAGTACTTC,CASSESVGTYEQYF
16,TRBJ2-1,TRBV11-2,.,.,TGTGCCAGCAGCTTAGCAAGTAGCGGTTCCGCCAATGAGCAGTTCTTC,CASSLASSGSANEQFF
14,TRBJ2-3,TRBV19,.,.,TGTGCCAGTAGTCTAGCGATAAACACAGATACGCAGTATTTT,CASSLAINTDTQYF
15,TRBJ1-2,TRBV6-5,.,.,TGTGCCAGCAGTTACTCGGAGACAGGCGGTTATGGCTACACCTTC,CASSYSETGGYGYTF
14,TRBJ2-7,TRBV6-1,once,.,TGTGCCAGCAGTACCTTACGGCCTTCCTACGAGCAGTACTTC,CASSTLRPSYEQYF
15,TRBJ2-7,TRBV2,.,TRBD1,TGTGCCAGCAGTGAGGACAGGGGGTATCCTACGGAGCAGTACTTC,CASSEDRGYPTEQYF
14,TRBJ2-1,TRBV4-1,.,.,TGCGCCAGCAGCCAAGTCCCGGACGTGGATGAGCAGTTCTTC,CASSQVPDVDEQFF
14,TRBJ2-7,TRBV19,.,.,TGTGCCAGTAGCTACCGACTAGTTTCCCACGAGCAGTACTTC,CASSYRLVSHEQYF
13,TRBJ2-7,TRBV28,.,TRBD1,TGTGCCAGCTCCCCCGGACAGGGGAACGAGCAGTACTTC,CASSPGQGNEQYF
16,TRBJ1-2,TRBV7-8,.,.,TGTGCCAGCAGCTTAGGAGGGCAATCCCAAGACTATGGCTACACCTTC,CASSLGGQSQDYGYTF
15,TRBJ2-7,TRBV27,.,.,TGTGCCAGCAGTTTAGAACTAGCTCCCTCCTACGAGCAGTACTTC,CASSLELAPSYEQYF
14,TRBJ2-1,TRBV13,.,.,TGTGCCAGCAGCTTAGGTCTAGCTAAGGGTGAGCAGTTCTTC,CASSLGLAKGEQFF
12,TRBJ2-7,TRBV13,few,.,TGTGCCAGCAGCGGAACAGGCATCAAGCAGTACTTC,CASSGTGIKQYF
14,TRBJ2-3,TRBV7-6,.,TRBD2,TGTGCCAGCAGCGAAACTAGCGACTGGGATACGCAGTATTTT,CASSETSDWDTQYF
18,TRBJ2-5,TRBV27,.,TRBD1,TGTGCCAGCAGACCCCCGGCATTTGGGTCAGGGGGCCATGAGACCCAGTACTTC,CASRPPAFGSGGHETQYF
15,TRBJ1-2,TRBV6-6,.,TRBD1,TGTGCCAGCAGTTACCCGGGGGACAGTATCTATGGCTACACCTTC,CASSYPGDSIYGYTF
15,TRBJ2-7,TRBV6-1,.,.,TGTGCCAGCAGCCTCGAGGACGGAGACGGCTACGAGCAGTACTTC,CASSLEDGDGYEQYF
15,TRBJ2-6,TRBV4-1,.,.,TGCGCCAGCAGCCTCATACTCTCTGGGGCCAACGTCCTGACTTTC,CASSLILSGANVLTF
13,TRBJ2-1,TRBV5-8,.,.,TGTGCCAGCAGCTTGGGTCTGAACAATGAGCAGTTCTTC,CASSLGLNNEQFF
17,TRBJ2-1,TRBV11-2,.,TRBD1,TGTGCCAGCAGCTTAGTCTTAGGACAGGGTTCCTACAATGAGCAGTTCTTC,CASSLVLGQGSYNEQFF
15,TRBJ1-2,TRBV27,.,.,TGTGCCAGCAGCCCGGCCCCGGCAGAAGGCTATGGCTACACCTTC,CASSPAPAEGYGYTF
19,TRBJ2-2,TRBV4-3,once,.,TGCGCCAGCAGCCAGGGGCTAGCGACCCATGGGCTTTCCACCGGGGAGCTGTTTTTT,CASSQGLATHGLSTGELFF
17,TRBJ2-1,TRBV11-2,.,TRBD2,TGTGCCAGCAGCAGAGAACCGGGACTAGGGGGGTGGGATGAGCAGTTCTTC,CASSREPGLGGWDEQFF
15,TRBJ2-1,TRBV7-9,.,TRBD2,TGTGCCAGCACCCCACCGGGACTAGCGAACAATGAGCAGTTCTTC,CASTPPGLANNEQFF
15,TRBJ2-1,TRBV11-2,.,.,TGTGCCAGCAGCTCCCCTTGGAGGGTCAGGGATGAGCAGTTCTTC,CASSSPWRVRDEQFF
15,TRBJ2-3,TRBV4-3,.,TRBD1,TGCGCCAGCAGCTATAGACAGGGCCGCACAGATACGCAGTATTTT,CASSYRQGRTDTQYF